What follows describes a single T cell receptor (beta chain). Its matching antigen is unknown. This sample is drawn from a study of T cell repertoires in cytomegalovirus infection. CDR3 length: 15 amino acids. With 3 bases removed from V and 0 bases from J, the gap between germline ends came to 8 bases. The V gene's germline CDR1 is LNHDA and CDR2 SQIVND (reference sequence). TCRdb passed the reads through MiXCR, listing each CDR3 protein once. The sample consists of about 890,000 distinct CDR3 sequences, less than 35% of them appearing once. The TCR originated in a human donor in good health (CMV status not recorded). Some clones in this sample may be carry-over from other donors' samples. This sequence joins TRBV19 and TRBJ2-2; the D is unclear. Specimen: cultured CD8+ T cells from PBMCs, collected from culture after CMV antigen stimulation. Here the CDR3 reads CASSIGVANTGELFF. Written as DNA, the CDR3 is TGTGCCAGTAGTATTGGAGTCGCGAACACCGGGGAGCTGTTTTTT. Drawing the rest from reference TRBV19 and TRBJ2-2, the complete variable domain is DGGITQSPKYLFRKEGQNVTLSCEQNLNHDAMYWYRQDPGQGLRLIYYSQIVNDFQKGDIAEGYSVSREKKESFPLTVTSAQKNPTAFYLCASSIGVANTGELFFGEGSRLTVL.